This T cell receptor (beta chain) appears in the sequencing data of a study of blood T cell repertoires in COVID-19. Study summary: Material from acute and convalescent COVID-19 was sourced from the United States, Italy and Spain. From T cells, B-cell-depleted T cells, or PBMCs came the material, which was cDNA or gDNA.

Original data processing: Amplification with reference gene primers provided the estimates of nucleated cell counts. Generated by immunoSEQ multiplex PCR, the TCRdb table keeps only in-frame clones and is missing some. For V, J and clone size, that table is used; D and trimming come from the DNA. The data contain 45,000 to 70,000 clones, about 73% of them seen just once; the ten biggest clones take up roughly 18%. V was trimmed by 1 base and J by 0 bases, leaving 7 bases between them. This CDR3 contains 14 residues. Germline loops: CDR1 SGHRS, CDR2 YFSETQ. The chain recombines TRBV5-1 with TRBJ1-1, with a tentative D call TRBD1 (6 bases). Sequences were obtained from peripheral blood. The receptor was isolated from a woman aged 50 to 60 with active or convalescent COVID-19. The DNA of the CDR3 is TGCGCCAGCAGCTTGACAGGGATGAACACTGAAGCTTTCTTT. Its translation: CASSLTGMNTEAFF.